This TCR beta chain was profiled in a study of multiple sclerosis patients with progressive multifocal leukoencephalopathy (dated by TCRdb to the late 2010s). Broadly, across the study: Peripheral T and B cells were examined in MS patients who developed PML (4 under natalizumab, 1 after alemtuzumab) and in treated patients who did not develop PML. From before therapy, through 6 and 12 months, up to PML onset, two natalizumab-treated patients who later developed PML were tracked longitudinally. The goal of the study was to detect any JC virus-specific or public T-cell expansions that arose at the time of PML onset.

Explained via the paper, the time point label denotes: time of PML onset. The sample's treatment or condition label, decoded: on natalizumab therapy at sampling. PML diagnosis was based on clinical and MRI findings and was confirmed by detection of JC virus DNA in cerebrospinal fluid. In the natalizumab-treated patients, PML developed after between roughly 15 and 60 months of natalizumab therapy. Every listed patient had earlier received interferon beta, and every PML patient was female. Blood samples at T3 were obtained at the time of PML onset. Isolation of peripheral blood mononuclear cells was performed by Ficoll-Hypaque density gradient centrifugation. Paper-wide results and their limitations: When PML developed, neither common TRBV or TRBJ gene usage nor preferential TRBV-TRBJ pairings were detected. Only PML patients had TRB clones above 0.5% frequency, but the clones expanded at PML onset were already present before and during natalizumab therapy. Because the cohort was small and descriptive, it remained unclear whether the findings reflect JC virus infection or general immunocompromise. Only peripheral blood was analyzed, although cerebrospinal fluid or brain lymphocytes might be more informative for natalizumab-associated PML. In most PML patients, lower normalized Shannon entropy suggested less diverse TRB repertoires, while the natalizumab-treated controls had values close to 1.

Note on this clone: Its binding antigen is unknown. Base qualities were left out, and no much larger clone turns up one base away.

According to the germline V gene (reference sequence), CDR1 reads LNHDA and CDR2 reads SQIVND. From the cysteine through the phenylalanine, the CDR3 covers 13 amino acids. The retained sequence is limited to the CDR3, 39 bases, with the frame set at the first base. The junction shows trimming of 3 bases on V and 4 bases on J, plus 9 bases between the germline ends. The immunoSEQ two-step multiplex PCR at survey-level depth was used to amplify TRB CDR3 regions from genomic DNA. Synthetic inline TR CDR3 controls covering all V-J pairings were spiked into each PCR to estimate template counts and remove amplification bias. Reads went through processing to reduce amplification and sequencing bias, and quantification was done against synthetic TR CDR3 analogs. The source study handled its data this way. Raw data were processed in ImmunoSEQ Analyzer, with out-of-frame sequences and CDR3s containing stop codons removed, and genes were named according to IMGT nomenclature. Normalized Shannon entropy, defined as 1 minus Pielou's evenness, was used to summarize repertoire diversity. Two TRB sequences were counted as identical only if the two sequences had the same V gene, J gene and CDR3. Public PML clonotypes were CDR3s found in two or more PML-onset samples but not found earlier, in controls, or in public databases. Skylign with the observed count method was used to analyze CDR3 amino acid composition at each position. In TCRdb, the immuneACCESS table is reduced to in-frame sequences with V and J assigned. These tables do not hold every clone; where another copy was compared, an unresolved V gene accounts for under half, and the others remain unexplained. The D gene and trimming were derived from the DNA, and the V and J assignments and clone size from that table. The sample table shows under 35,000 clones, and roughly 90% are seen once. About 5.7% of the sample is taken by the ten largest.

This sequence uses TRBV19 and TRBJ1-1; the D gene assignment is ambiguous. The input for sequencing was PBMCs, taken from a patient treated with natalizumab. The sequence derives from a middle-aged woman with progressive multifocal leukoencephalopathy. The nucleotide sequence is TGTGCCAGTAGTATTGAGGTGTTCACTGAAGCTTTCTTT. The translation is CASSIEVFTEAFF.